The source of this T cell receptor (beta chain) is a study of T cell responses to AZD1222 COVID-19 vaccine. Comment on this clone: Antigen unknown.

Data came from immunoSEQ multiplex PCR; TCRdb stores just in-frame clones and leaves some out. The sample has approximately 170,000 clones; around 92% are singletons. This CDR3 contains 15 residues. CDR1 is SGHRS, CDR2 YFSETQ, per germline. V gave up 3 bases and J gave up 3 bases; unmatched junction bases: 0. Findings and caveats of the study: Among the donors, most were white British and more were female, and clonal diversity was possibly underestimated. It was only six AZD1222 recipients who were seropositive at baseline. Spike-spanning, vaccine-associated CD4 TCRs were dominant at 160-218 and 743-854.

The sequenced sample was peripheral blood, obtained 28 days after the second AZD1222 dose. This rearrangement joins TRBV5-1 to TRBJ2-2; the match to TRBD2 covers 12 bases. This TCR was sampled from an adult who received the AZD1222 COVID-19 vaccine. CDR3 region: CASSWTSGDTGELFF. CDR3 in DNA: TGCGCCAGCAGCTGGACTAGCGGGGACACCGGGGAGCTGTTTTTT.